This passage covers 20 T cell receptor beta chains from one sample sequenced in a study of regulatory T cells in long-lasting Graves disease. Relying on iRepertoire HTBI primers and Arm-PCR of CDR3 regions, the team built TCR beta libraries. TCRdb re-derived calls from the multiplex PCR reads in MiXCR, one entry per CDR3 protein. The data contain approximately 440,000 distinct CDR3 sequences, roughly a quarter of them singletons. The time point is: persistent/refractory GD, antithyroid drugs over 5 years with positive TRAb. RNA isolated from PBMCs was used to make the TCR library. Sequenced here: peripheral blood mononuclear cells (PBMCs), sampled when the disease was refractory, from a patient treated with antithyroid drugs. These receptors were obtained from a female donor with Graves disease.

This clonotype has more than one count but fewer than ten. The genes are TRBV5-1 and TRBJ2-7; weak D call: TRBD2 (6 bases). The CDR3 has 14 amino acids. Per germline, CDR1 SGHRS and CDR2 YFSETQ. V dropped 1 base and J dropped 3 bases, with 11 bases sitting between them. In nucleotides, the CDR3 is TGCGCCAGCAGCTTGCAGGGAGGCCTCTACGAGCAGTACTTC. The encoded protein is CASSLQGGLYEQYF.

The chain is built from TRBV12-3 or TRBV12-4 and TRBJ2-7, with 10 bases that match TRBD1. Losses at the gene ends were 5 bases for V and 7 bases for J; bases not matched to a gene: 11. The CDR3 sequence is 15 residues long. CDR3 loop: CASSRQGAVGGEQYF. The CDR3 region has the DNA TGTGCCAGCAGTAGACAGGGGGCGGTTGGAGGGGAGCAGTACTTC.

This clonotype occurred many times. The rearrangement uses TRBV2 and TRBJ2-7; D is perhaps TRBD1 (6 bases). The CDR3 contains 14 residues. Trimming took 6 bases from V and 3 from J, leaving 15 bases between them. The germline V gene encodes CDR1 SNHLY and CDR2 FYNNEI. This CDR3 is CASSGTISGYEQYF. CDR3 sequence (DNA): TGTGCCAGCAGCGGGACAATTTCGGGCTACGAGCAGTACTTC.

Concerning this clonotype: A much more abundant neighbour one base away suggests this may be a read error. The chain carries TRBV28 and TRBJ2-5; D not resolved. Germline V lookup: CDR1 MDHEN, CDR2 SYDVKM. This CDR3 contains 14 residues. V lost 5 bases to trimming and J lost 4 bases, with 14 bases between them. Here the CDR3 DNA reads TGTGCCAGCAGTAATCGTGTACCGCGAGAGACCCAGTACTTC. It yields the protein CASSNRVPRETQYF.

The chain is built from TRBV29-1 and TRBJ2-7; TRBD2 might be the D (6 bases). This CDR3 region has 14 residues. With 4 bases removed from V and 2 bases from J, the gap between germline ends came to 15 bases. CDR1 is SQVTM and CDR2 is ANQGSEA in the germline V gene. CDR3 residues: CSVGDAGWTYEQYF. The CDR3, as DNA: TGCAGCGTTGGGGACGCGGGGTGGACCTACGAGCAGTACTTC.

The rearrangement joins TRBV5-1 to TRBJ2-7, with TRBD2 as a possible D gene (6 bases). The CDR3 covers 15 residues. Trimming shortened V by 0 bases and J by 5 bases, and 15 bases separated the two germline ends. Germline V lookup: CDR1 SGHRS, CDR2 YFSETQ. CDR3 loop: CASSLVESSGDEQYF. The CDR3 DNA reads as TGCGCCAGCAGCTTGGTCGAGAGTAGCGGTGACGAGCAGTACTTC. The full variable domain, in which reference TRBV5-1 and TRBJ2-7 provide the parts outside the CDR3, is KAGVTQTPRYLIKTRGQQVTLSCSPISGHRSVSWYQQTPGQGLQFLFEYFSETQRNKGNFPGRFSGRQFSNSRSEMNVSTLELGDSALYLCASSLVESSGDEQYFGPGTRLTVT.

This clonotype came up many times. The chain uses TRBV6-1 and TRBJ2-2; 8 bases match TRBD1. The CDR3 totals 18 residues. Per germline, CDR1 MNHNS and CDR2 SASEGT. V shed 1 base, J shed 1 base, and the junction held 8 bases outside the gene matches. CDR3: CASSEEGRGPRNTGELFF. The DNA of the CDR3 is TGTGCCAGCAGTGAAGAGGGCAGGGGGCCTCGGAACACCGGGGAGCTGTTTTTT.

V and J are TRBV4-1 and TRBJ2-7; possible D gene TRBD1, 5 bases. CDR3 length equals 15 residues. The V end was cut by 3 bases, the J end by 2 bases, with 14 bases between. Germline CDR1 MGHRA, CDR2 YSYEKL. Here the CDR3 DNA reads TGCGCCAGCAGCCAGAAGGACACCGGCGCCTACGAGCAGTACTTC. It codes for CASSQKDTGAYEQYF.

This clonotype came up once. CDR3 sequence (DNA): TGTGCCAGCAGCTCTACTAGCGTCCGTAGCACCGGGGAGCTGTTTTTT. It translates to CASSSTSVRSTGELFF. The V gene is TRBV7-2, the J gene TRBJ2-2; TRBD2 matches 7 bases. The V gene's germline CDR1 is SGHTA and CDR2 FQGNSA. This CDR3 has 16 amino acids. J was trimmed by 4 bases and V by 4 bases; bases with no gene match: 9. The whole variable domain, remainder taken from reference TRBV7-2 and TRBJ2-2, is GAGVSQSPSNKVTEKGKDVELRCDPISGHTALYWYRQSLGQGLEFLIYFQGNSAPDKSGLPSDRFSAERTGGSVSTLTIQRTQQEDSAVYLCASSSTSVRSTGELFFGEGSRLTVL.

The rearrangement links TRBV20-1 to TRBJ1-2; a weak D match, TRBD1 (5 bases). The CDR3 sequence is 14 residues long. From germline, CDR1 is DFQATT and CDR2 SNEGSKA (reference sequence). Trimming took 3 bases from V and 3 from J, leaving 14 bases between them. The CDR3 region is CSASTRQKDYGYTF. CDR3 sequence (DNA): TGCAGTGCTAGTACGCGACAGAAAGACTATGGCTACACCTTC.

The chain links TRBV30 to TRBJ1-1; no clear D gene. The V gene lost 0 bases and the J gene lost 1 base, with 9 bases spanning the gap. The CDR3 spans 14 residues. CDR1 is GTSNPN and CDR2 is SVGIG in the germline V gene (reference sequence). The CDR3 sequence: CAWSVRFENTEAFF. The CDR3 nucleotides read TGTGCCTGGAGTGTACGGTTTGAGAACACTGAAGCTTTCTTT.

This clonotype has just a few counts. This chain connects TRBV6-1 to TRBJ2-1; possibly TRBD2 for D (5 bases). The CDR3 consists of 14 residues. The V gene's germline CDR1 is MNHNS and CDR2 SASEGT. Trimming stripped 6 bases from V and 7 bases from J, with 16 bases between. CDR3 sequence (DNA): TGTGCCAGCAGCCCCCGGCCGGTAGCGAATGAGCAGTTCTTC. As protein: CASSPRPVANEQFF.

The chain is built from TRBV7-3 and TRBJ2-4; D might be TRBD1 (5 bases). Germline CDR1 SGHTA, CDR2 FQGTGA. This CDR3 is built from 16 residues. Trimming pared 4 bases from V and 2 bases from J, leaving 15 bases between. For the CDR3, the DNA is TGTGCCAGCAGCTCCAGGGTCGTAGGACCCAAAAACATTCAGTACTTC. Amino acids: CASSSRVVGPKNIQYF. The variable domain in full, completed from reference TRBV7-3 and TRBJ2-4, reads GAGVSQTPSNKVTEKGKYVELRCDPISGHTALYWYRQSLGQGPEFLIYFQGTGAADDSGLPNDRFFAVRPEGSVSTLKIQRTERGDSAVYLCASSSRVVGPKNIQYFGAGTRLSVL.

This rearrangement joins TRBV6-2 or TRBV6-3 to TRBJ2-7, with 8 positions matching TRBD2. With V trimmed by 5 bases and J by 3 bases, 12 bases remained unmatched. Per germline, CDR1 MNHEY and CDR2 SVGEGT. The CDR3 has 16 amino acids. The CDR3 DNA reads as TGTGCCAGCAGTCGAAACTCCGGGACTAGAGTCTACGAGCAGTACTTC. The encoded protein is CASSRNSGTRVYEQYF.

The chain joins TRBV28 to TRBJ1-5; unclear D gene. The V gene lost 5 bases and the J gene lost 0 bases, with 8 bases spanning the gap. Germline V gene data show CDR1 as MDHEN and CDR2 as SYDVKM. The CDR3 consists of 14 residues. For the CDR3, the DNA is TGTGCCAGCAGTCCCATTCTTAGCAATCAGCCCCAGCATTTT. Translating gives CASSPILSNQPQHF.

This clonotype has ten or more counts. V usage is TRBV30 and J usage is TRBJ2-7, with D possibly TRBD1 on 6 matching bases. The V gene's germline CDR1 is GTSNPN and CDR2 SVGIG (reference sequence). The ends were cut back, 4 bases at V and 3 bases at J, with 10 bases in the middle. This CDR3 has 12 residues. CDR3 bases: TGTGCCTGGACCCAGGGACACTACGAGCAGTACTTC. Its protein is CAWTQGHYEQYF.

This clonotype has only a few counts. The chain joins TRBV20-1 to TRBJ2-7; TRBD1 is a possible D gene (6 bases). Germline V gene lookup returns CDR1 DFQATT and CDR2 SNEGSKA (reference sequence). V was cut by 6 bases and J by 4 bases, with 13 bases left in between. The CDR3 extends over 12 amino acids. CDR3: CSATQRGYEQYF. The CDR3 DNA is TGCAGTGCGACCCAAAGGGGGTACGAGCAGTACTTC.

This clonotype was counted only a few times. The V and J genes are TRBV29-1 and TRBJ1-5; no clear D gene. There are 13 residues in the CDR3. Germline V gene lookup returns CDR1 SQVTM and CDR2 ANQGSEA. The germline V and J ends were trimmed by 1 base and 6 bases, with 10 bases remaining between them. The CDR3 loop reads CSVEGVSGQPQHF. In DNA, the CDR3 is TGCAGCGTTGAAGGGGTAAGCGGTCAGCCCCAGCATTTT.

The chain recombines TRBV29-1 with TRBJ2-7, with D uncertain. Deletions cut 5 bases from V and 0 bases from J, with 8 bases between. Per the germline V gene, CDR1 is SQVTM and CDR2 is ANQGSEA. This CDR3 region has 12 residues. The CDR3 DNA follows: TGCAGCGTTTCACACTCCTCCTACGAGCAGTACTTC. It is translated as CSVSHSSYEQYF.

This clonotype was counted between two and nine times. The chain couples TRBV30 to TRBJ2-7, with D possibly TRBD2 on 5 matching bases. Germline CDR1 and CDR2: GTSNPN and SVGIG (reference sequence). This CDR3 comprises 13 residues. Trimming left V 8 bases short and J 8 bases short, with 22 bases between. The CDR3 DNA reads TGTGCCGGAAGCCGGGAAACTGGGATCCAGCAGTACTTC. It translates to CAGSRETGIQQYF.